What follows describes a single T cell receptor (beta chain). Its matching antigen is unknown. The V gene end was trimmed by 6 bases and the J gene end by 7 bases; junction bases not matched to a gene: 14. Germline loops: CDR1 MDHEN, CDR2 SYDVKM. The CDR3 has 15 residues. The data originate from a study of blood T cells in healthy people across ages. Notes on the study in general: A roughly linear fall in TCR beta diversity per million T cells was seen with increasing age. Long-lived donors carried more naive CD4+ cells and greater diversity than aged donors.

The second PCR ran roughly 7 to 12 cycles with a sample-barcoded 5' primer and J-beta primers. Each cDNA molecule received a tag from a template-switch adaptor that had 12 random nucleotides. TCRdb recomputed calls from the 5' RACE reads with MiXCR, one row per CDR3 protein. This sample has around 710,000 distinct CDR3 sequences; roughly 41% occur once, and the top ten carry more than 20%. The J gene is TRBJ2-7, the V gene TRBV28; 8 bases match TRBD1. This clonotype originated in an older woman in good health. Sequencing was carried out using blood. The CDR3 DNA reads TGTGCCAGCAGCCGACAGACAGGGGCCGAACCGGAGCAGTACTTC. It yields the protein CASSRQTGAEPEQYF.